This TCR beta chain is from a study of cytomegalovirus exposure and HLA in healthy donors. Study at large: In an earlier analysis, around 120 million unique TCR beta sequences were found from about 190 million T cells. The study's findings and limits: An apparent linkage of common viral pathogens to several of the most significant clusters emerged in a later analysis. Prior analysis indicated that the majority of TCR beta V segments exhibited productivity approximately 87% or approximately 30% of the time.

The PCR employed 60 Vbeta primers together with 13 Jbeta primers. Profiled with immunoSEQ multiplex PCR; TCRdb holds only in-frame clones, not every one. In the table there are tens of thousands of clones, 80% to 90% of which are singletons. Although they were nominally healthy when sampled, donors likely had unrecorded immune exposures. The germline V gene has CDR1 SGHNT and CDR2 YYREEE (reference sequence). There are 17 residues in the CDR3. With V trimmed by 3 bases and J by 4 bases, 11 bases remained unmatched. On this clone: Its antigen is undetermined.

The sequence was collected from a woman aged 25-40 years in good health and CMV-seronegative. The genes are TRBV5-4 and TRBJ2-1, with 9 bases identical to TRBD2. The source material was PBMCs. The CDR3 spells CASSSGQPSGTYNEQFF. Here the CDR3 DNA reads TGTGCCAGCAGCTCCGGACAACCTAGCGGGACTTACAATGAGCAGTTCTTC.